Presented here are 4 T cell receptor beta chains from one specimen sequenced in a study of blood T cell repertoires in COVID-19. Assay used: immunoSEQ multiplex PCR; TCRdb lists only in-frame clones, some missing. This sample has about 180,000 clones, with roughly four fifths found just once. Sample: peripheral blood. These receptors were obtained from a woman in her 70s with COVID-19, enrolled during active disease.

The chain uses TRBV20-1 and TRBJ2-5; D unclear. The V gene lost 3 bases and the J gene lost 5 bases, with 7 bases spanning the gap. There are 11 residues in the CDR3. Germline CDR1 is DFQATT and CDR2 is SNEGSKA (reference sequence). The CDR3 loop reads CSARVGETQYF. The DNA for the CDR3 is TGCAGTGCTAGGGTCGGGGAGACCCAGTACTTC.

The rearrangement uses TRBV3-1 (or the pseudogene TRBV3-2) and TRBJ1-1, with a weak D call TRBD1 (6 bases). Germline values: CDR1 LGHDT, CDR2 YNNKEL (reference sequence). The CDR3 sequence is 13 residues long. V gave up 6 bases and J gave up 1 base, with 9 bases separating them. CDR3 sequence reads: CASRDRSNTEAFF. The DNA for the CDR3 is TGTGCCAGCAGAGACAGGTCGAACACTGAAGCTTTCTTT.

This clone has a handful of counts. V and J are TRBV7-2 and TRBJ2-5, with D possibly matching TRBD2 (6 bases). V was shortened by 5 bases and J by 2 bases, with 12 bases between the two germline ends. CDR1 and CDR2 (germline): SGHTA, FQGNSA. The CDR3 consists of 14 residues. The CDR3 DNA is TGTGCCAGCAGCCCGGGACTCGTACAAGAGACCCAGTACTTC. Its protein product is CASSPGLVQETQYF.

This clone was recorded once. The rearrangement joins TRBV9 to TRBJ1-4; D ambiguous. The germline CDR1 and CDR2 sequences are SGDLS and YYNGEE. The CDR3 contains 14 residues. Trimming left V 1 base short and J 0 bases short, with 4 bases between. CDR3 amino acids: CASSVQATNEKLFF. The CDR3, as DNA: TGTGCCAGCAGCGTACAGGCAACTAATGAAAAACTGTTTTTT.